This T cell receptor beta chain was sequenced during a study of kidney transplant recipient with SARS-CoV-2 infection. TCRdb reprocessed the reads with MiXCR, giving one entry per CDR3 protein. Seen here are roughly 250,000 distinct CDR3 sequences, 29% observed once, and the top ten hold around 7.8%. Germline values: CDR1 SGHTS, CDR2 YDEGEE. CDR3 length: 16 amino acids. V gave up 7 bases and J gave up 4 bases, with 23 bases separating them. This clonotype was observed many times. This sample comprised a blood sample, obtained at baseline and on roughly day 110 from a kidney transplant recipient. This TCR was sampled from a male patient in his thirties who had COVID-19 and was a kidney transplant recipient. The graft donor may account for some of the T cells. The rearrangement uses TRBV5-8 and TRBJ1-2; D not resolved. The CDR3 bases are TGTGCCAGCTATACGACTCATCCACGAAAGACCTATGGCTACACCTTC. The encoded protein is CASYTTHPRKTYGYTF. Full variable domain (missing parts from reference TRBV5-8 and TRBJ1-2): EAGVTQSPTHLIKTRGQQATLRCSPISGHTSVYWYQQALGLGLQFLLWYDEGEERNRGNFPPRFSGRQFPNYSSELNVNALELEDSALYLCASYTTHPRKTYGYTFGSGTRLTVV.